The sequence of this T cell receptor (beta chain) was determined in a study of cytomegalovirus exposure and HLA in healthy donors. The study, taken as a whole, reports: The study put 150 to 200 TCR beta chains on its list as cytomegalovirus-associated.

PCR involved 60 Vbeta and 13 Jbeta primers. Using immunoSEQ multiplex PCR, the repertoire was profiled, and TCRdb retains in-frame clones only, with some absent. The top ten clones hold around 5% of a sample with around 180,000 clones, 80% to 90% of them seen once. About this clone: What it binds is not known. One end of the junction is discordant with germline, which a read error may explain. The same CDR3 can be traced to other DNA sequences in this sample.

This TCR was sampled from a girl aged 10-17 years in good health and CMV-seropositive. The sequenced material came from PBMCs.

For the CDR3, the DNA is TGCGCCAGCAGTAACACGAGAGGGGGAGGGGATACGCAGTATTTT. This sequence encodes CASSNTRGGGDTQYF. The V and J genes are TRBV2 and TRBJ2-3; possible D gene TRBD2, 7 bases. CDR1 and CDR2 from the germline V gene are SNHLY and FYNNEI. The CDR3 sequence is 15 residues long.